This T cell receptor beta chain stems from a study of cytomegalovirus exposure and HLA in healthy donors. Overall study findings and caveats: The dataset shows that most TCR sequences were rare, while some public TCRs occurred in many donors. A later analysis showed TCR association rates differing by HLA locus, peaking at DRB1 and lowest at HLA-C.

PCR was performed using 60 Vbeta and 13 Jbeta primers. Repertoires were generated with immunoSEQ multiplex PCR, while TCRdb's copy carries only in-frame clones and drops some. This table has 130,000 or so clones, around four fifths appearing once. Of note for this clone: Its target is unknown.

This receptor was obtained from a male donor in good health and CMV-seronegative. Material for sequencing was PBMCs.

CDR3 nucleotide sequence: TGTGCCAGTAACGGACTCAATCAGCCCCAGCATTTT. It codes for CASNGLNQPQHF. The V and J genes are TRBV6-6 and TRBJ1-5; D uncertain. Germline CDR1 and CDR2: MNHNY and SVGAGI (reference sequence). The CDR3 covers 12 residues. Trimming took 9 bases from V and 3 from J, leaving 9 bases between them.